Given below is one T cell receptor beta chain in context. Its matching antigen is unknown. The sample has other DNA sequences that encode this CDR3 too. The sample comes from a study of T cell responses to AZD1222 COVID-19 vaccine. For the study at large: Investigators merged groups given second doses at roughly 4 or roughly 12 weeks.

General study points: Across spike, vaccine-associated CD4 TCRs were found, dominant at 160-218 and 743-854. Spike-specific TCR breadth rose after two AZD1222 doses, and depth rose as well.

V shed 0 bases, J shed 0 bases, and the junction held 0 bases outside the gene matches. Germline V CDR1 and CDR2: MNHEY, SVGAGI. This CDR3 is 15 amino acids long. The data were produced by immunoSEQ multiplex PCR, yet TCRdb's version contains in-frame clones alone and is incomplete. This table has about 110,000 clones, around 90% appearing once. The sequences come from peripheral blood, collected on day 0 of AZD1222 vaccination. The rearrangement uses TRBV6-5 and TRBJ2-7, with 9 bases aligning to TRBD1. The receptor's source is an adult in good health. The CDR3 loop is CASSYSGQGSYEQYF. In DNA, the CDR3 is TGTGCCAGCAGTTACTCGGGACAGGGCTCCTACGAGCAGTACTTC.